Described below is a single T cell receptor beta chain sequence and its context. This entry comes from a study of T cell changes during pregnancy in multiple sclerosis. Profiled with immunoSEQ multiplex PCR; TCRdb holds only in-frame clones, not every one. The sample comprises about 77,000 clones, over 75% of which are singletons, and under 2.5% rests with the top ten. CDR1 and CDR2 from the germline V gene are SNHLY and FYNNEI. This CDR3 spans 15 amino acids. J lost 6 bases, V lost 6 bases, and 11 bases had no gene match. The chain has TRBV2 and TRBJ1-1; 9 bases line up with TRBD1. This receptor was identified in a female donor with multiple sclerosis, enrolled in a pregnancy study. The specimen was peripheral blood, collected before pregnancy. CDR3 sequence: CASRRAETGGAEAFF. The CDR3 DNA follows: TGTGCCAGCAGACGAGCTGAGACAGGGGGGGCTGAAGCTTTCTTT.